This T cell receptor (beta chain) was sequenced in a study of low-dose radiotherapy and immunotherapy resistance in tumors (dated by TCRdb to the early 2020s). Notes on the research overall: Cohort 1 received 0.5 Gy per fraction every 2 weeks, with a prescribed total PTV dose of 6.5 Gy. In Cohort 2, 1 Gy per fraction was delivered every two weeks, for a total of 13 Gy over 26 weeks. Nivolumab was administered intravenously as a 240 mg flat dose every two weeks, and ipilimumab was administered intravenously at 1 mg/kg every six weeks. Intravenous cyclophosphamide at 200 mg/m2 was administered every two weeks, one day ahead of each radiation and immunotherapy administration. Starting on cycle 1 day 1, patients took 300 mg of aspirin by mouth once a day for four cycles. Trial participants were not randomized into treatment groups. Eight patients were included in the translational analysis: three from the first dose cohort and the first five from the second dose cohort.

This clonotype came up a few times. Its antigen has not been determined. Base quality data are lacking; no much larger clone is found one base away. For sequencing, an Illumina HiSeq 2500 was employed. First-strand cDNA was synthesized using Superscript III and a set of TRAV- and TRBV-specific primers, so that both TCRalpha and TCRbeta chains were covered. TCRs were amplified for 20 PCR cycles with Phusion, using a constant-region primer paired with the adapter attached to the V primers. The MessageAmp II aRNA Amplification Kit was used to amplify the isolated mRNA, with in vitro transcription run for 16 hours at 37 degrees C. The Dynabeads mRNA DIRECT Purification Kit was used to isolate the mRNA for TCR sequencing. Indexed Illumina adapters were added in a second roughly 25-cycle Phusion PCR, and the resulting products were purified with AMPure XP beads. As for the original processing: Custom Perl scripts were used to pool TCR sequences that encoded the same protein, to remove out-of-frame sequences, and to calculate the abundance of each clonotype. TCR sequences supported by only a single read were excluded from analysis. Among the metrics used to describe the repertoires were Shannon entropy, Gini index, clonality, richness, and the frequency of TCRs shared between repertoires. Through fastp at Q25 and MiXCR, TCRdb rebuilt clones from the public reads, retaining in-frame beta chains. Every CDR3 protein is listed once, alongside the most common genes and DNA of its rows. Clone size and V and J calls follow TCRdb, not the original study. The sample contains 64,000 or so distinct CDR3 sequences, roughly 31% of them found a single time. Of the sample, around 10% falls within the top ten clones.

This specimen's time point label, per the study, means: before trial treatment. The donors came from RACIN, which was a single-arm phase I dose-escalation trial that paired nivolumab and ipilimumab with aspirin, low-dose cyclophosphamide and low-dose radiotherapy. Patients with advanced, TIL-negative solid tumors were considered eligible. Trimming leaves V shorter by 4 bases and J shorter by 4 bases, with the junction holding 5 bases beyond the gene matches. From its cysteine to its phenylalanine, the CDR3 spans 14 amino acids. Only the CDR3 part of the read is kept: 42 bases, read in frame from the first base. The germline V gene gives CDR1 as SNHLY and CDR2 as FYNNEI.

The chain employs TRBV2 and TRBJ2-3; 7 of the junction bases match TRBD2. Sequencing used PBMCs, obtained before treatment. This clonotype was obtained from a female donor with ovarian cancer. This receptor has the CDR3 CASSVLAGADTQYF. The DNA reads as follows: TGTGCCAGCAGTGTACTGGCGGGGGCAGATACGCAGTATTTT.